Shown below are 2 T cell receptor beta chains from a single sample sequenced in a study of OX40 agonist ivuxolimab in advanced cancers. TCRdb's copy holds only in-frame clones and misses some; the assay was immunoSEQ multiplex PCR. The sample comprises roughly 80,000 clones, over 90% of which are singletons, and roughly 0.69% rests with the top ten. The sample in question was CD4+ or CD8+ T cells sorted from blood, obtained in a trial of the OX40 agonist ivuxolimab. Source of these receptors: an adult with an advanced solid tumor such as melanoma, head and neck, liver or kidney cancer.

The chain couples TRBV11-2 to TRBJ2-3; 9 nucleotides match TRBD2. CDR1 SGHAT and CDR2 FQNNGV come from the germline V gene. CDR3 length: 17 residues. The J segment lost 5 bases and the V segment lost 4 bases, leaving 13 bases of the junction unmatched. CDR3 region: CASSSNLAGAAGDTQYF. The DNA of the CDR3 is TGTGCCAGCAGCTCAAACTTAGCGGGAGCTGCTGGAGATACGCAGTATTTT.

In this sample, this clone turned up once. This chain uses TRBV7-9 with TRBJ2-7, with 7 bases identical to TRBD2. The CDR3 is 14 residues long. From germline, CDR1 is SEHNR and CDR2 FQNEAQ (reference sequence). V shed 3 bases and J 3 bases; nucleotides not matched to a gene: 5. In nucleotides, the CDR3 is TGTGCCAGCAGCTTGGGGAGGGGAAGCTACGAGCAGTACTTC. It translates to CASSLGRGSYEQYF.